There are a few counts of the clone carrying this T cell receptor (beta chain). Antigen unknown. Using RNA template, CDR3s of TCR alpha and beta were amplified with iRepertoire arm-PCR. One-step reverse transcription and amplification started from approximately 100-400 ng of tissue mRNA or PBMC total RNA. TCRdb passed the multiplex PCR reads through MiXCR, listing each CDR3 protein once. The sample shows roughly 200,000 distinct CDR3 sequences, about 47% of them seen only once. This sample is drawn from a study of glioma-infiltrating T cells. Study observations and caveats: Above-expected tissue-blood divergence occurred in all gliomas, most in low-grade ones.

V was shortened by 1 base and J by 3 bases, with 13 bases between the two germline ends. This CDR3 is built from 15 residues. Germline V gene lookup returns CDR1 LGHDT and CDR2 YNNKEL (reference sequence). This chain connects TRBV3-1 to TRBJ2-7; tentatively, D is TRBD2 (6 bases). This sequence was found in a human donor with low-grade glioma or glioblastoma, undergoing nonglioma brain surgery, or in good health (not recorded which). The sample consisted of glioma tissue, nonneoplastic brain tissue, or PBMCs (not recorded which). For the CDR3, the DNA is TGTGCCAGCAGCCAAGGCACTAGCCAGGGCTACGAGCAGTACTTC. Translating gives CASSQGTSQGYEQYF.